Listed here are 10 T cell receptor beta chains from one sample, sequenced in a study of T cells in Graves' hyperthyroidism and ophthalmopathy. Authors of the study amplified TCR beta CDR3 regions from RNA transcripts. The HTBI primer set drove a first-round RT-PCR of the TCR CDR3. TCRdb analysed the multiplex PCR reads with MiXCR anew, one entry per CDR3 protein. The sample has hundreds of thousands of distinct CDR3 sequences, more than 15% seen once. The source material was blood. The origin of the receptors is a woman between 18 and 30 years old with Graves' hyperthyroidism.

This clonotype has a count of ten or more. This chain joins TRBV24-1 and TRBJ1-5; 7 nucleotides align to TRBD1. The V and J ends lost 9 bases and 5 bases, in that order; junction bases with no gene match: 9. The germline gives CDR1 KGHDR, CDR2 SFDVKD. This CDR3 spans 14 amino acids. The CDR3: CATSSGTADQPQHF. For the CDR3, the DNA is TGTGCCACCTCCAGCGGGACAGCGGATCAGCCCCAGCATTTT.

This clonotype has at least ten counts. The rearrangement uses TRBV6-1 and TRBJ1-1, with a tentative D call TRBD1 (5 bases). V was cut by 7 bases and J by 6 bases, with 18 bases left in between. This CDR3 is 14 amino acids long. The germline gives CDR1 MNHNS, CDR2 SASEGT. This CDR3 reads CASTQVGATAEAFF. DNA for the CDR3: TGTGCCAGCACTCAAGTAGGGGCGACGGCTGAAGCTTTCTTT.

This chain joins TRBV13 and TRBJ2-5; a possible D gene is TRBD2 (7 bases). CDR3 size: 16 residues. Trimming stripped 5 bases from V and 3 bases from J, with 19 bases between. Germline V CDR1 and CDR2: PRHDT, FYEKMQ (reference sequence). The DNA for the CDR3 is TGTGCCAGCAGCCAAGACGCGGGGGCACTGGAAGAGACCCAGTACTTC. It translates to CASSQDAGALEETQYF.

This clonotype was seen repeatedly, ten times or more. The chain couples TRBV9 to TRBJ1-5, with D hard to call. CDR3 length equals 15 residues. From germline, CDR1 is SGDLS and CDR2 YYNGEE. Trimming took 4 bases from V and 0 from J, leaving 11 bases between them. CDR3 region: CASSPRANSNQPQHF. For the CDR3, the DNA is TGTGCCAGCAGCCCCCGGGCAAATAGCAATCAGCCCCAGCATTTT.

This clonotype was recorded many times. The gene calls are TRBV2 and TRBJ1-2; D is undetermined. Trimming cost V 4 bases and J 2 bases, with 8 bases left between them. CDR3 length equals 13 residues. Germline CDR1 SNHLY, CDR2 FYNNEI. CDR3 DNA sequence: TGTGCCAGCAGTGGTGTGGGGAACTATGGCTACACCTTC. Translated: CASSGVGNYGYTF.

This clonotype was found many times. This chain uses TRBV20-1 with TRBJ2-7; perhaps TRBD2 as D (5 bases). Germline V CDR1 and CDR2: DFQATT, SNEGSKA (reference sequence). V shed 6 bases and J shed 0 bases, with 9 bases lying between them. The CDR3 has 12 residues. As DNA, the CDR3 is TGCAGTGCCGCCGGGGTCTCCTACGAGCAGTACTTC. It yields the protein CSAAGVSYEQYF.

This clonotype was observed a handful of times. J is TRBJ2-1 and V is TRBV7-9, with TRBD2 matching over 13 bases. The CDR3 sequence is 15 residues long. The V gene end was trimmed by 4 bases and the J gene end by 7 bases; junction bases not matched to a gene: 4. Germline V gene data show CDR1 as SEHNR and CDR2 as FQNEAQ (reference sequence). CDR3 DNA: TGTGCCAGCAGCTCCGGACTAGCGGGGGCAAATGAGCAGTTCTTC. Translation: CASSSGLAGANEQFF.

As to this clonotype: This could be a read error, since a much larger clone is one nucleotide away. This chain joins TRBV5-1 and TRBJ1-1; perhaps TRBD1 as D (6 bases). Trimming removed 0 bases at V and 1 base at J, with 22 bases between. This CDR3 region has 19 residues. Germline V gene lookup returns CDR1 SGHRS and CDR2 YFSETQ. As DNA, the CDR3 is TGCGCCAGCAGCTTGGAACCTTCGGGGGGCTTGTCCAAGAACACTGAAGCTTTCTTT. It codes for CASSLEPSGGLSKNTEAFF.

This clonotype has at least ten counts. V usage is TRBV12-3 or TRBV12-4 and J usage is TRBJ2-5; 7 positions agree with TRBD1. The length of the CDR3 is 14 residues. With 6 bases clipped from V and 5 bases from J, the junction kept 9 bases outside the gene matches. CDR3 amino acids: CASSQYRQGETQYF. In DNA, the CDR3 is TGTGCCAGCAGCCAATACCGACAGGGCGAGACCCAGTACTTC.

The rearrangement uses TRBV14 and TRBJ2-2; 11 nucleotides match TRBD2. Germline lookup yields CDR1 SGHDN and CDR2 FVKESK. The CDR3 consists of 17 residues. Unmatched junction bases numbered 3, after V lost 0 bases and J lost 3 bases. The DNA of the CDR3 is TGTGCCAGCAGCCAAGAACGACTAGCGGGGTACACCGGGGAGCTGTTTTTT. Translating gives CASSQERLAGYTGELFF. Full variable domain (rest looked up from reference TRBV14 and TRBJ2-2): EAGVTQFPSHSVIEKGQTVTLRCDPISGHDNLYWYRRVMGKEIKFLLHFVKESKQDESGMPNNRFLAERTGGTYSTLKVQPAELEDSGVYFCASSQERLAGYTGELFFGEGSRLTVL.